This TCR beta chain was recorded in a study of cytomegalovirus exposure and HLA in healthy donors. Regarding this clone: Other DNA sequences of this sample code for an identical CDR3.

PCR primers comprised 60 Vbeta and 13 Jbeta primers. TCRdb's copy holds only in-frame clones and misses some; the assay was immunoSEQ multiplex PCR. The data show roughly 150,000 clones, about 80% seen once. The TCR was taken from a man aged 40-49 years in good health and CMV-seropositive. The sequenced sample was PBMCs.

The CDR3 protein is CASRLYGRDFHEQYF. CDR3 nucleotides: TGTGCCAGCAGACTTTACGGCCGGGATTTCCACGAGCAGTACTTC. The chain employs TRBV28 and TRBJ2-7; TRBD2 might be the D (5 bases). Trimming took off 6 bases at V and 5 bases at J, with 20 bases between the two ends. Germline V gene sequence: CDR1 MDHEN, CDR2 SYDVKM. The CDR3 contains 15 residues.